What follows is one T cell receptor beta chain and its context. In its sample, this clone was seen once. Its binding antigen is unknown. Base qualities are missing; no much larger clone stands one base away. This record belongs to a study of blood T cell repertoires in COVID-19 (dated by TCRdb to between 2020 and 2021). Some background on the complete study: Samples covering the acute and convalescent phases of COVID-19 were provided by collaborators in the United States, Italy and Spain. A freely available public database, intended as a resource for researchers studying the immune response to SARS-CoV-2, is where the repertoires were released. Nearly every sample came with metadata listing a de-identified subject ID, COVID-19 status, age in years and sex. The samples were drawn from the first 160 participants of the ongoing ImmuneRACE study and from 1,254 subjects provided by 6 global collaborators. Where HLA class I and class II types were available, the types were taken from metadata supplied by the sample provider, not from assay-based typing. The dataset comprised deeply sampled blood TCRbeta repertoires from subjects exposed to, actively infected with, or recovered from COVID-19. The prospective study material was composed of cDNA or gDNA derived from T cells, B-cell-depleted T cells, or PBMCs.

Each collaborating institution followed its own protocols to collect whole blood in K2EDTA tubes. Collaborator samples were shipped for TCRbeta analysis as frozen whole blood, isolated PBMCs, or DNA extracted from either sample type. Points the paper makes about the study in general: How much clinical and demographic metadata was included differed by source and by participant, and the metadata was provided uncurated.

TCRbeta CDR3 regions were amplified from genomic DNA using the immunoSEQ Assay, a bias-controlled multiplex PCR. From the authors' description of their analysis: The number of nucleated cells in each sample was estimated from the amplification of reference gene primers within the assay. To quantify the absolute abundance of each unique TCRbeta CDR3 rearrangement, sequence reads were collapsed and filtered. For each sample, productive Simpson clonality was calculated by taking the square root of Simpson's diversity index across productive rearrangements. TCRdb carries this immuneACCESS record with in-frame sequences only. Its versions omit some clonotypes, under half of them owing to an unresolved V gene in the studies checked, with the rest unexplained. The V and J calls and the clone size are those of that table, but D and trimming were determined from the DNA. This sample lists 260,000 or so clones; around 90% were detected once. In total, the top ten clones hold about 0.7% of the sample.

Trimming at the junction amounts to 2 bases on V and 7 bases on J, and the germline ends lie 17 bases apart. From its cysteine to its phenylalanine, the CDR3 spans 15 amino acids. Of the read, only the CDR3 DNA is kept; its 45 bases are in frame from base 1. Per the germline V gene, KGHSH is the CDR1 and LQKENI is the CDR2. This clonotype was obtained from a human donor in a cohort sampled during active COVID-19. The sample consisted of peripheral blood. This chain is built from TRBV18 and TRBJ1-2, with TRBD1 as a weak D call on 6 bases. The CDR3 region: CASSPSGTGRGGYTF. The base sequence is TGTGCCAGCTCACCATCGGGTACAGGGCGAGGTGGCTACACCTTC.